This entry describes one T cell receptor beta chain. Only a few counts were recorded for this clonotype. What antigen it recognizes has not been identified. Base qualities were left out, and no much larger clone turns up one base away. The data originate from a study of blood T cells in healthy people across ages (dated by TCRdb to 2014 to 2015). Broadly, across the study: In model experiments, template switching captured roughly one uniquely barcoded TCR beta cDNA molecule for every two T cells. The study analyzed two additional independent replicas of 1 million unique cDNA reads from the same blood draw for two donors, one aged 18 to 30 and one aged 80 or older. The donors were split into four age groups: young (average around 16 years), middle-aged (about 40), aged (more than 60) and long-lived (approximately 80). To avoid experimental bias, donors of different ages were spread randomly across the sequencing lanes. To track age-related changes in TCR beta repertoire diversity, the study relied on deep sequencing normalized with unique cDNA molecular identifiers.

The donors were some 39 Caucasian individuals from Russia, aged roughly 6 to 95 years, who were systemically healthy. About 9.6 milliliters of peripheral blood were collected from each donor into EDTA-treated Vacutainer tubes. Ficoll-Paque density-gradient centrifugation was used to isolate PBMCs, with at least 6.5 million obtained per sample. Total RNA was extracted from PBMCs with Trizol reagent, with at least 6 micrograms obtained per sample. The percentages of naive CD45RAhigh/CD27high T cells were determined by flow cytometry on a PBMC aliquot from every donor. Trimming takes 3 bases off V and 2 bases off J; junction bases not matched to a gene: 9. Its CDR3 holds 16 amino acids, cysteine through phenylalanine. Just the 48-base CDR3 DNA is kept, in frame starting at base 1. Based on the germline V gene (reference sequence), the CDR1 and CDR2 sequences are DFQATT and SNEGSKA. What the authors observed across the whole study: Since profiling was done on bulk unsorted PBMCs, naive and antigen-experienced compartments could not be conclusively compared. As age increased, observed TCR beta diversity per million T cells dropped in a roughly linear way, and a significant reduction was already evident by age around 41. The CMV infection status of donors was not known, potentially confounding age-related changes in expanded clonotypes. Estimates of total diversity based on one million sequenced T cells were considered lower bounds and underestimates. The percentage of naive T cells measured by flow cytometry correlated strongly with observed TCR beta diversity. Compared with the aged group, the long-lived group had more naive CD4+ T cells, fewer expanded clones and increased TCR diversity, a pattern suggesting age selection.

The library was obtained by 5' RACE. The second PCR ran for about 6 to 11 cycles and used a J-beta primer mix along with a sample-barcoded 5' primer. Each TCR beta cDNA molecule received a unique molecular identifier from a template-switch 5' adaptor carrying 12 random nucleotides. At least 3 million CDR3-containing paired-end reads were obtained from each sample. The Mint cDNA synthesis kit, primed by a TRBC-specific oligonucleotide, was used to synthesize first-strand cDNA from all RNA. All cDNA was treated with uracil-DNA glycosylase and then went through a first 18-cycle PCR with the universal primers M1SS and BC2_uni_R. The study's own analysis went as follows. Each sample was normalized by randomly selecting 1 million high-quality reads, each carrying a distinct molecular identifier. Reads with shared molecular identifiers were discarded instead of being binned into consensus sequences. MiTCR, set to a Q25 quality threshold and the strictest error-elimination algorithm, was used for CDR3 identification, clonotype clustering and error correction. A nonparametric unseen species model with Euler transformation was used to estimate a lower bound on total TCR beta diversity. TCRdb itself trimmed the public reads at Q25 with fastp, ran MiXCR and retained productive beta chains. Here each entry gathers all rows of one CDR3 protein and keeps the most common genes and DNA. These V and J calls originate from TCRdb's pipeline instead of the authors' own analysis. The sample yields 1,800,000 or so distinct CDR3 sequences; about two fifths were counted once. Jointly, the top ten make up approximately 22% of the sample.

Recombination connected TRBV20-1 to TRBJ2-5; TRBD1 matches 10 bases in the middle. Sequencing was done on a sample of blood. This sequence was found in a human donor in good health. The bases are TGCAGTGCTAGGCGACCGGGACAGGGGTTTCAAGAGACCCAGTACTTC. This sequence encodes CSARRPGQGFQETQYF.